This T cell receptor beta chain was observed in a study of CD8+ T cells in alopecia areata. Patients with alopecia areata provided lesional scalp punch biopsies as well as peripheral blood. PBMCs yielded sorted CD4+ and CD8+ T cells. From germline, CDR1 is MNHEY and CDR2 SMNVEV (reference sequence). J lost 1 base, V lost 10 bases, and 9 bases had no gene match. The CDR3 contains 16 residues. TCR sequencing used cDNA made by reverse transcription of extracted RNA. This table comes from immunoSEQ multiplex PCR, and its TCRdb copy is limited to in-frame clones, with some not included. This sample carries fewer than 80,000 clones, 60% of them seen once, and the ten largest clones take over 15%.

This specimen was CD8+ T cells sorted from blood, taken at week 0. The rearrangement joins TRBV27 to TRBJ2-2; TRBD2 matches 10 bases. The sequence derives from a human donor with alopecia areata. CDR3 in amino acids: CATGQIAGGNTGELFF. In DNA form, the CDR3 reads TGTGCCACGGGACAAATAGCGGGAGGGAACACCGGGGAGCTGTTTTTT.